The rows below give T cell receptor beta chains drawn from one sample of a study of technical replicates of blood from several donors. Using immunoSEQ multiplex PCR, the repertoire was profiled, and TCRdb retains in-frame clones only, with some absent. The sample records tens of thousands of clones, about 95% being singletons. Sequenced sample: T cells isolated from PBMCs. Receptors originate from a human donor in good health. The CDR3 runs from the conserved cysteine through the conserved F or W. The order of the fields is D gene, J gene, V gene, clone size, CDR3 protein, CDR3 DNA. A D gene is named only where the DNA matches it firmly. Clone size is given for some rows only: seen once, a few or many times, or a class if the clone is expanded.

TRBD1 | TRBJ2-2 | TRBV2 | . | CARDREKGGELFF | TGTGCCAGGGACAGGGAAAAAGGCGGGGAGCTGTTTTTT
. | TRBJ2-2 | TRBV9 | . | CASSVVPGGWGTGELFF | TGTGCCAGCAGCGTAGTCCCGGGGGGCTGGGGCACCGGGGAGCTGTTTTTT
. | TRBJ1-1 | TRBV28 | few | CASSRRNTEAFF | TGTGCCAGCAGTCGGAGGAACACTGAAGCTTTCTTT
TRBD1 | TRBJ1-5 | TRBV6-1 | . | CASSDRDRNQPQHF | TGTGCCAGCAGTGACCGGGACAGGAATCAGCCCCAGCATTTT
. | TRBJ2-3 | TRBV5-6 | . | CASSLGADTQYF | TGTGCCAGCAGCTTAGGGGCAGATACGCAGTATTTT
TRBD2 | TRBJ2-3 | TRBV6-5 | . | CASSFSVAGGTDTQYF | TGTGCCAGCAGTTTCTCCGTAGCGGGAGGGACAGATACGCAGTATTTT
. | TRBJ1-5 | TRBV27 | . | CASSYRVGQPQHF | TGTGCCAGCAGTTACAGGGTTGGTCAGCCCCAGCATTTT
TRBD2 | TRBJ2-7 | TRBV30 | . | CAWRAWGSGGFNEQYF | TGTGCCTGGAGAGCCTGGGGTAGCGGGGGGTTCAACGAGCAGTACTTC
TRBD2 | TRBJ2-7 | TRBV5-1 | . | CASSSGGPVSSYEQYF | TGCGCCAGCAGCTCGGGGGGACCGGTGAGCTCCTACGAGCAGTACTTC
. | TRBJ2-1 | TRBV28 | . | CASSFPPSATLNEQFF | TGTGCCAGCAGTTTTCCCCCTAGCGCGACCTTGAATGAGCAGTTCTTC
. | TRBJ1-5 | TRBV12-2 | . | CASPPARANQPQHF | TGTGCAAGTCCCCCAGCGCGGGCAAATCAGCCCCAGCATTTT
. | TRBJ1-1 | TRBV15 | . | CATSSFWGAEAFF | TGTGCCACCAGCAGTTTCTGGGGGGCTGAAGCTTTCTTT
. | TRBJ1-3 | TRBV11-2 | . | CASSLGHRSGNTIYF | TGTGCCAGCAGCTTGGGGCACAGGAGTGGAAACACCATATATTTT
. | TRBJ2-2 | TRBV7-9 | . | CASSPRAGDGNTGELFF | TGTGCCAGCAGCCCCCGGGCAGGGGACGGGAACACCGGGGAGCTGTTTTTT
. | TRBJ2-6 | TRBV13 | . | CASSPQGSSGANVLTF | TGTGCCAGCAGCCCACAGGGTTCTTCTGGGGCCAACGTCCTGACTTTC
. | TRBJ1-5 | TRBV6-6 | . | CASSQNLYGNQPQHF | TGTGCCAGCAGCCAAAACCTATATGGCAATCAGCCCCAGCATTTT
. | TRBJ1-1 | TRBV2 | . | CASKKNKNTEAFF | TGTGCCAGCAAAAAAAACAAGAACACTGAAGCTTTCTTT
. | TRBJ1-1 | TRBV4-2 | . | CASSHTDSPNTEAFF | TGTGCCAGCAGCCATACGGACAGCCCGAACACTGAAGCTTTCTTT
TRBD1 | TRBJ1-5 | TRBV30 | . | CAWSVGTGSQPQHF | TGTGCCTGGAGTGTAGGGACAGGGAGCCAGCCCCAGCATTTT
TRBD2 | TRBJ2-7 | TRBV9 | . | CASSASTSGTYEQYF | TGTGCCAGCAGCGCTTCGACTAGCGGGACCTACGAGCAGTACTTC
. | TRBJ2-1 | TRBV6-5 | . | CASSYGRENYNEQFF | TGTGCCAGCAGTTACGGGCGAGAGAACTACAATGAGCAGTTCTTC
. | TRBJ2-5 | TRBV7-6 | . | CASSWERRIPGEAETQYF | TGTGCCAGCAGCTGGGAGCGACGAATCCCGGGAGAGGCAGAGACCCAGTACTTC